The entry that follows covers one TCR beta chain sequence. Antigen: not known. V gave up 0 bases and J gave up 3 bases; unmatched junction bases: 7. Germline V gene lookup returns CDR1 LGHNA and CDR2 YNFKEQ. The CDR3 spans 17 residues. These data belong to a study of shared clonotypes between healthy human individuals. Findings and limits, study-wide: The generation probabilities recorded for non-shared clonotypes fell below those of clonotypes shared by all four donors.

Naive CD8 populations comprised CD45RO-negative cells positively selected for CCR7, excluding terminally differentiated effector memory CD45RA+ cells. The assay was run at deep level. The authors split each subset's genomic DNA evenly across several immunoSEQ plates. Assay used: immunoSEQ multiplex PCR; TCRdb lists only in-frame clones, some missing. The sample holds roughly 2,000,000 clones, around 96% seen once. The specimen sequenced was naive CD8+ T cells sorted from blood. V usage is TRBV4-2 and J usage is TRBJ2-7; 11 bases line up with TRBD2. This TCR came from a man aged 18 to 30 in good health. CDR3 in amino acids: CASSQDRLAGGFYEQYF. CDR3 DNA: TGTGCCAGCAGCCAAGACAGGCTAGCGGGGGGTTTCTACGAGCAGTACTTC.